This entry lists 17 T cell receptor beta chains sequenced from one sample in a study of T cells in Graves' hyperthyroidism and ophthalmopathy. From RNA transcripts, TCR beta CDR3 regions were amplified. Initially, a first-round RT-PCR of the TCR CDR3 employed the HTBI primer set. In TCRdb, the multiplex PCR reads were re-called with MiXCR into one record per CDR3 protein. The sample holds over 700,000 distinct CDR3 sequences; 35% are singletons and the top ten take around 29%. Sequencing was performed on blood. The receptors come from a woman aged 40 to 49 with Graves' hyperthyroidism.

There are many counts of this clonotype. V usage is TRBV5-6 and J usage is TRBJ2-5; the D is unclear. Trimming stripped 4 bases from V and 5 bases from J, with 12 bases between. The CDR3 spans 13 residues. Looked up from germline, CDR1 is SGHDT and CDR2 is YYEEEE. This chain's CDR3 is CASSLLSGETQYF. For the CDR3, the DNA is TGTGCCAGCAGCCTATTAAGTGGCGAGACCCAGTACTTC.

The rearrangement links TRBV2 to TRBJ1-5, with D perhaps matching TRBD1 (5 bases). Germline-derived CDR1 and CDR2 are SNHLY and FYNNEI. The CDR3 length is 14 residues. V dropped 8 bases and J dropped 2 bases, with 13 bases sitting between them. Here the CDR3 reads CASVQGLGNQPQHF. The CDR3 region has the DNA TGTGCCAGCGTTCAGGGTTTGGGCAATCAGCCCCAGCATTTT.

As concerns this clonotype: An end of the junction differs from the germline gene, which may be a read error. The gene calls are TRBV4-3 and TRBJ2-2, with 12 bases that match TRBD2. Germline-derived CDR1 and CDR2 are LGHNA and YSLEER. The CDR3 extends over 17 amino acids. The DNA for the CDR3 is TGCGCCAGCAGCCGAGACCGGACTAGCGGGAACACCGGGGAGCTGTCTTTT. Amino acids: CASSRDRTSGNTGELSF.

The CDR3 here is CASNSNGANQPQHF. CDR3 bases: TGTGCCAGCAACTCGAACGGGGCCAATCAGCCCCAGCATTTT. This rearrangement joins TRBV2 to TRBJ1-5; a possible D gene is TRBD1 (5 bases). This CDR3 is built from 14 residues. Germline-derived CDR1 and CDR2 are SNHLY and FYNNEI. V lost 7 bases, J lost 3 bases, and 13 bases lay in between.

The V gene is TRBV20-1, the J gene TRBJ1-2, with D possibly TRBD1 on 5 matching bases. The V end was cut by 7 bases, the J end by 9 bases, with 18 bases between. Germline CDR1 DFQATT, CDR2 SNEGSKA (reference sequence). This CDR3 is 12 amino acids long. The CDR3 loop reads CSVNRGGVSYTF. CDR3 DNA: TGCAGTGTGAACCGGGGGGGGGTGAGCTACACCTTC.

This clonotype was seen at least ten times. The rearrangement uses TRBV7-9 and TRBJ2-5; TRBD1 agrees at 7 bases. The junction had 9 bases not matched to a gene; V was cut back by 6 bases and J by 5 bases. Germline V gene lookup returns CDR1 SEHNR and CDR2 FQNEAQ (reference sequence). The CDR3 totals 14 residues. The CDR3 spells CASRKTGLGETQYF. The CDR3 coding sequence is TGTGCCAGCAGGAAGACAGGGCTGGGGGAGACCCAGTACTTC.

In its sample, this clonotype was seen many times. The rearrangement links TRBV7-8 to TRBJ1-2; D unclear. Germline assignment: CDR1 SGHVS and CDR2 FQNEAQ. This CDR3 spans 13 amino acids. The V end was cut by 5 bases, the J end by 7 bases, with 14 bases between. The CDR3 reads CASSPAIGVGYTF. The CDR3 nucleotides are TGTGCCAGCAGCCCTGCGATTGGGGTTGGCTACACCTTC.

The V and J genes are TRBV5-1 and TRBJ2-2, with a possible D match to TRBD1 (5 bases). This CDR3 spans 14 amino acids. Trimming pared 7 bases from V and 6 bases from J, leaving 16 bases between. Germline V gives CDR1 SGHRS, CDR2 YFSETQ. CDR3 residues: CASFRTTKPGELFF. The CDR3 bases are TGCGCCAGCTTTCGGACAACTAAGCCCGGGGAGCTGTTTTTT.

The J gene is TRBJ2-7, the V gene TRBV4-1; 7 positions match TRBD2. CDR3 length: 17 residues. Germline V gene lookup returns CDR1 MGHRA and CDR2 YSYEKL. The V gene end was trimmed by 2 bases and the J gene end by 5 bases; junction bases not matched to a gene: 15. In nucleotides, the CDR3 is TGCGCCAGCAGCCAATTCGCCGGGGGGACCTCTCAGCACGAGCAGTACTTC. The encoded protein is CASSQFAGGTSQHEQYF.

This chain links TRBV28 with TRBJ2-7, with D maybe TRBD1 (5 bases). The ends were cut back, 4 bases at V and 9 bases at J, with 13 bases in the middle. Germline CDR1 reads MDHEN; CDR2 reads SYDVKM. This CDR3 is built from 12 residues. The DNA of the CDR3 is TGTGCCAGCAGTTCCGACTCACAGGCGCAGTACTTC. Translation: CASSSDSQAQYF.

This clonotype was found many times. The chain has TRBV2 and TRBJ1-4, with 7 bases fitting TRBD1. J lost 5 bases, V lost 8 bases, and 8 bases had no gene match. Germline V lookup: CDR1 SNHLY, CDR2 FYNNEI. The CDR3 is made up of 14 amino acids. CDR3: CASRTTGQNEKLFF. CDR3 nucleotide sequence: TGTGCCAGCCGTACGACAGGGCAGAATGAAAAACTGTTTTTT.

Note on this clonotype: One end of the junction fails to match germline, which may point to a read error. This chain joins TRBV24-1 and TRBJ1-5, with unresolved D. Germline CDR1 is KGHDR and CDR2 is SFDVKD. This CDR3 spans 16 amino acids. Written as DNA, the CDR3 is TGTGCCAGCAGTCCCTATACAAGTTATAGCAATCAGCCCCAGCATTTT. Encoded protein: CASSPYTSYSNQPQHF.

The V and J genes are TRBV20-1 and TRBJ1-5; no definite D call. There are 15 residues in the CDR3. The germline V and J ends were trimmed by 0 bases and 2 bases, with 11 bases remaining between them. The germline V gene encodes CDR1 DFQATT and CDR2 SNEGSKA (reference sequence). The CDR3 reads CSAREKLWGNQPQHF. The CDR3 DNA sequence: TGCAGTGCTAGAGAAAAGTTATGGGGCAATCAGCCCCAGCATTTT.

J is TRBJ1-1 and V is TRBV6-5, with D tentatively TRBD1 (5 bases). From germline, CDR1 is MNHEY and CDR2 SVGAGI. The CDR3 spans 15 residues. The ends were cut back, 0 bases at V and 5 bases at J, with 13 bases in the middle. The CDR3 nucleotides are TGTGCCAGCAGTTACTCGAGGGGCCCTCGAACTGAAGCTTTCTTT. Amino acids: CASSYSRGPRTEAFF.

With regard to this clonotype: A much larger clone differs from this one at a single base, so this may be a read error. The V call is TRBV7-9, the J call TRBJ1-2, with D hard to call. This CDR3 spans 16 amino acids. Per germline, CDR1 SEHNR and CDR2 FQNEAQ (reference sequence). V lost 0 bases and J lost 4, with 15 bases in between. The chain's CDR3 is CASSLALSGVSYGYTF. DNA for the CDR3: TGTGCCAGCAGCTTAGCGTTATCCGGTGTCAGCTATGGCTACACCTTC.

This clonotype has just a few counts. The V and J genes are TRBV6-1 and TRBJ2-7, with 16 bases identical to TRBD2. The J segment lost 4 bases and the V segment lost 6 bases, leaving 9 bases of the junction unmatched. Germline values: CDR1 MNHNS, CDR2 SASEGT. The CDR3 loop spans 17 amino acids. CDR3 nucleotide sequence: TGTGCCAGCAGCGCGGGACTAGCGGGAGGGCCGATGTACGAGCAGTACTTC. Translation: CASSAGLAGGPMYEQYF.

The DNA of the CDR3 is TGTGCCAGCAGCTTAAGCTTTGCGGGACAGATCTATGGCTACACCTTC. It is translated as CASSLSFAGQIYGYTF. V usage is TRBV7-2 and J usage is TRBJ1-2; TRBD1 agrees at 7 bases. Germline CDR1 reads SGHTA; CDR2 reads FQGNSA. The CDR3 runs to 16 residues. V lost 2 bases and J lost 4; bases outside the gene matches: 10.